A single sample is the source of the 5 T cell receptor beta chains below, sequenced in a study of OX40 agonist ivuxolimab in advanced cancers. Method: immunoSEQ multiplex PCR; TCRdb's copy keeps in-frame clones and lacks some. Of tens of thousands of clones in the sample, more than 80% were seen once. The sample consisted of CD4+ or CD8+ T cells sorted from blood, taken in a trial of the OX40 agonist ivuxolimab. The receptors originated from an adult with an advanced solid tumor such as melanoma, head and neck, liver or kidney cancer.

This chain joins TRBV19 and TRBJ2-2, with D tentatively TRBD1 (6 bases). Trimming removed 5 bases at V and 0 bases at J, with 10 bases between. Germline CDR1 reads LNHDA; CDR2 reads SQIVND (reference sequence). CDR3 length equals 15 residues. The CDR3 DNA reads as TGTGCCAGTAGTCAGGGGACGGCGAACACCGGGGAGCTGTTTTTT. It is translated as CASSQGTANTGELFF.

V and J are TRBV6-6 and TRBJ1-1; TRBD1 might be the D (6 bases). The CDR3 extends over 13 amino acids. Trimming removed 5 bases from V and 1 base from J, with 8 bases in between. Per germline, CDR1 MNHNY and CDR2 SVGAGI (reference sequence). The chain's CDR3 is CASSTTGNTEAFF. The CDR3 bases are TGTGCCAGCAGTACGACAGGGAACACTGAAGCTTTCTTT.

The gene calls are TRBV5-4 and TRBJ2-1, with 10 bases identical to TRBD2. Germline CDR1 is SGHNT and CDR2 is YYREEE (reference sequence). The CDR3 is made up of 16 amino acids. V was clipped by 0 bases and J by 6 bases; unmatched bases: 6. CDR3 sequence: CASSLGSGRAFNEQFF. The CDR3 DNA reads TGTGCCAGCAGCTTGGGCAGCGGGAGGGCCTTCAATGAGCAGTTCTTC.

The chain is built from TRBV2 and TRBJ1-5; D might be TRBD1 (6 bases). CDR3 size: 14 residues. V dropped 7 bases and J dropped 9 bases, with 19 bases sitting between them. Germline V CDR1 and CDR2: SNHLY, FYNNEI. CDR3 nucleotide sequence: TGTGCCAGCAAGGGGAATGGGGGGCTGGCGCCCCAGCATTTT. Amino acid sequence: CASKGNGGLAPQHF. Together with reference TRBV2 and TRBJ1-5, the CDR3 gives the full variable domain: EPEVTQTPSHQVTQMGQEVILRCVPISNHLYFYWYRQILGQKVEFLVSFYNNEISEKSEIFDDQFSVERPDGSNFTLKIRSTKLEDSAMYFCASKGNGGLAPQHFGDGTRLSIL.

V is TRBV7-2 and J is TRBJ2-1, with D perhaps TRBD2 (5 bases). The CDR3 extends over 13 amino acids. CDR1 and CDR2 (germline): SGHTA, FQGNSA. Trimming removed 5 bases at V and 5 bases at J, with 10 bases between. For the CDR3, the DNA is TGTGCCAGCAGCCTTCTAGCAGACAATGAGCAGTTCTTC. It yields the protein CASSLLADNEQFF.